This entry is about one TCR beta chain. TCRdb's copy holds only in-frame clones and misses some; the assay was immunoSEQ multiplex PCR. The data hold 25,000 to 35,000 clones, with roughly 83% observed a single time. The J segment lost 3 bases and the V segment lost 5 bases, leaving 16 bases of the junction unmatched. The CDR3 runs to 19 residues. The germline V gene has CDR1 SGHVS and CDR2 FQNEAQ. These data originate in a study of OX40 agonist ivuxolimab in advanced cancers. Blood got drawn at baseline, again on cycle 4 day 1, and then on cycle 7 day 1. Sequenced material: CD4+ or CD8+ T cells sorted from blood, taken in a trial of the OX40 agonist ivuxolimab. The chain combines TRBV7-8 with TRBJ2-3, with TRBD2 identical over 11 bases. The sequence derives from an adult with an advanced solid tumor such as melanoma, head and neck, liver or kidney cancer. CDR3 amino acids: CASSPNSSGRKVGTDTQYF. As DNA, the CDR3 is TGTGCCAGCAGCCCGAACTCTAGCGGGAGGAAAGTTGGTACAGATACGCAGTATTTT.